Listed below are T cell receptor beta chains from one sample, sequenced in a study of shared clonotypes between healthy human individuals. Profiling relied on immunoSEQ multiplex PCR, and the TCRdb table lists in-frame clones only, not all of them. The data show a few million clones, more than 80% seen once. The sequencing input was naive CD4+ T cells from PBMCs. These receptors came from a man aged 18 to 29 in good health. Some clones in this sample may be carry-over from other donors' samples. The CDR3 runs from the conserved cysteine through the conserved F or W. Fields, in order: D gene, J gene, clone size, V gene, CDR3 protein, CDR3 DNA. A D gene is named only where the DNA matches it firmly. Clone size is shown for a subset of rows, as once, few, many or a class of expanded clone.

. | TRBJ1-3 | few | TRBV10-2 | CASRGATSGNTIYF | TGCGCCAGCCGGGGGGCAACATCTGGAAACACCATATATTTT
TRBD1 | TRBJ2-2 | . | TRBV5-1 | CASSYHRDRGVLFRPGELFF | TGCGCCAGCAGTTACCACCGGGACAGGGGGGTTTTATTCCGTCCCGGGGAGCTGTTTTTT
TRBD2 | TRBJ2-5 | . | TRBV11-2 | CASSPSGARGTQYF | TGTGCCAGCAGCCCTAGCGGGGCTAGGGGGACCCAGTACTTC
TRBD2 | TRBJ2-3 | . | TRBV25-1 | CASSEGLALSTDTQYF | TGTGCCAGCAGTGAAGGACTAGCGCTTAGCACAGATACGCAGTATTTT
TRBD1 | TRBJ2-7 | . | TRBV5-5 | CASSAGQGAFYEQYF | TGTGCCAGCAGCGCGGGACAGGGGGCTTTCTACGAGCAGTACTTC
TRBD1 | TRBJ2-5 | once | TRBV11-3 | CASSLGQGETQYF | TGTGCCAGCAGCTTAGGACAGGGTGAGACCCAGTACTTC
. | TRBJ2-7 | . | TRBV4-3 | CASSPRRGPYEQYF | TGCGCCAGCAGCCCGCGCCGGGGGCCCTACGAGCAGTACTTC
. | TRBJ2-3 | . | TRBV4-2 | CASSQVLALHTDTQYF | TGTGCCAGCAGCCAAGTTCTAGCCCTCCACACAGATACGCAGTATTTT
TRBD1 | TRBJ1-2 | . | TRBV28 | CASSILGIRDSSYGYTF | TGTGCCAGCAGTATTCTGGGGATTCGGGACAGCTCCTATGGCTACACCTTC
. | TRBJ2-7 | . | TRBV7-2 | CASSRGARDYEQYF | TGTGCCAGCAGCCGCGGGGCCCGGGACTACGAGCAGTACTTC
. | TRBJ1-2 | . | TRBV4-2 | CASRQAVSETYYGYTF | TGTGCCAGCAGACAAGCGGTCTCTGAGACCTACTATGGCTACACCTTC
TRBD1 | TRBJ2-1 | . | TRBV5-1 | CASSTGQGPYDEQFF | TGCGCCAGCAGCACGGGACAGGGTCCCTACGATGAGCAGTTCTTC
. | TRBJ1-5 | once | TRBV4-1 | CASSQGTVSNQPQHF | TGCGCCAGCAGCCAAGGGACGGTTAGCAATCAGCCCCAGCATTTT
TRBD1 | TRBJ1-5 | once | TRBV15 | CATRPGSGQGNQPQHF | TGTGCCACCAGACCCGGCTCGGGACAGGGGAATCAGCCCCAGCATTTT
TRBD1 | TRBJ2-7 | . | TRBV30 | CASTTGVSYEQYF | TGTGCCTCTACGACAGGGGTCTCCTACGAGCAGTACTTC
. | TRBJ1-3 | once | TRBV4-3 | CASSQDRAGNTIYF | TGCGCCAGCAGCCAAGACAGGGCCGGCAACACCATATATTTT
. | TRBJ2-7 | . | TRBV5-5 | CASSFYPGAYEQYF | TGTGCCAGCAGCTTTTATCCAGGGGCCTACGAGCAGTACTTC
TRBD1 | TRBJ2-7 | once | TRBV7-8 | CASSGRDRPVSYEQYF | TGTGCCAGCAGCGGCCGGGACAGGCCAGTAAGCTACGAGCAGTACTTC
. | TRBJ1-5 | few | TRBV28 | CASSGLHSNQPQHF | TGTGCCAGCAGCGGGCTGCATAGCAATCAGCCCCAGCATTTT
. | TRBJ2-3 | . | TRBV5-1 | CASSSAGGPGDTQYF | TGCGCCAGCAGCTCGGCGGGTGGGCCAGGAGATACGCAGTATTTT
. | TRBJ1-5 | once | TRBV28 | CASSLWNGGQQPQHF | TGTGCCAGCAGTTTATGGAACGGTGGTCAGCAGCCCCAGCATTTT
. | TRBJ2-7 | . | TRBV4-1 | CASSLLGEQYF | TGCGCCAGCAGCTTGTTGGGCGAGCAGTACTTC
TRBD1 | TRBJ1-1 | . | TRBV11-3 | CASSLDRATEAFF | TGTGCCAGCAGCCTGGACAGGGCGACTGAAGCTTTCTTT
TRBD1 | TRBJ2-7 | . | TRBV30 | CAWSVFGTAHYEQYF | TGTGCCTGGAGTGTTTTTGGGACAGCCCATTACGAGCAGTACTTC
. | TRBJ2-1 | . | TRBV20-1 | CSANFYNEQFF | TGCAGTGCTAACTTTTACAATGAGCAGTTCTTC
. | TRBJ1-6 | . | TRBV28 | CASRNGRDNSPLHF | TGTGCCAGCAGGAATGGACGGGATAATTCACCCCTCCACTTT
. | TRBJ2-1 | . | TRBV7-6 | CASSLGLNNEQFF | TGTGCCAGCAGCTTAGGGTTGAACAATGAGCAGTTCTTC
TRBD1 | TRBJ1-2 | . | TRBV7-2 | CASSLRQGNYGYTF | TGTGCCAGCAGCCTGAGACAGGGAAACTATGGCTACACCTTC
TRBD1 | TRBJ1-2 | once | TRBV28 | CASSLIQGVYGYTF | TGTGCCAGCAGTTTAATACAGGGGGTCTATGGCTACACCTTC
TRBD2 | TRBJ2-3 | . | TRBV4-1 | CASSQDRASGFSTDTQYF | TGCGCCAGCAGCCAAGATCGGGCTAGCGGATTTAGCACAGATACGCAGTATTTT
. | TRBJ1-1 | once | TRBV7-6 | CASSPTNWDTEAFF | TGTGCCAGCAGCCCAACGAACTGGGACACTGAAGCTTTCTTT
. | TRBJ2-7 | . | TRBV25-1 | CASSPHRGNSYEQYF | TGTGCCAGCAGTCCCCACCGTGGGAACTCCTACGAGCAGTACTTC
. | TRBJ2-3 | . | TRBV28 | CASSLGTFTQYF | TGTGCCAGCAGTTTGGGGACCTTTACGCAGTATTTT
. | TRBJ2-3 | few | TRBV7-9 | CASSLGSTDTQYF | TGTGCCAGCAGCTTAGGTAGCACAGATACGCAGTATTTT
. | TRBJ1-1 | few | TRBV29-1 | CSAGTWNTEAFF | TGCAGCGCCGGGACGTGGAACACTGAAGCTTTCTTT
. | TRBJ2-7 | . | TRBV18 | CASSPLAARAVSSSYEQYF | TGTGCCAGCTCACCCCTCGCTGCGCGGGCCGTGTCTAGCTCCTACGAGCAGTACTTC
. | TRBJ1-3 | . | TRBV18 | CASSPGRTRGGNTIYF | TGTGCCAGCTCACCAGGGCGGACCCGGGGTGGAAACACCATATATTTT
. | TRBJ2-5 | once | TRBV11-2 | CASSPLASDLYKMGTQYF | TGTGCCAGCAGCCCCTTGGCGTCCGATCTTTATAAAATGGGGACCCAGTACTTC
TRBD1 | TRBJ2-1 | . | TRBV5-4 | CASTPGQGAYNEQFF | TGTGCCAGCACCCCGGGACAGGGAGCCTACAATGAGCAGTTCTTC
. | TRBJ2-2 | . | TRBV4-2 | CASSTARGEATGELFF | TGTGCCAGCAGCACCGCGAGGGGCGAGGCGACCGGGGAGCTGTTTTTT
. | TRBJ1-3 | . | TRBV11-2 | CASSLVLQGNTIYF | TGTGCCAGCAGCTTAGTCCTTCAAGGAAACACCATATATTTT
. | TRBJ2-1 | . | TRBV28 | CASRKTGREGTIEQFF | TGTGCCAGCAGAAAGACAGGAAGGGAGGGAACAATAGAGCAGTTCTTC